The T cell receptor beta chain under discussion was sequenced for a study of shared clonotypes between healthy human individuals. Turning to this clone: The sample holds other DNA sequences that translate to the same CDR3.

The V segment lost 5 bases and the J segment 1 base; nucleotides outside the gene matches: 4. Germline-derived CDR1 and CDR2 are SGHTA and FQGTGA. The CDR3 has 15 residues. Libraries were prepared by immunoSEQ multiplex PCR; TCRdb keeps only in-frame clonotypes and omits some of them. The repertoire includes about 1.1 million clones, 70% to 80% of them detected once, and approximately 0.9% sits in the top ten. The CD4+ fraction was divided into a CD45RA+ naive subset and a CD45RA-negative memory subset. The origin of this receptor is a man between 18 and 29 years old in good health. Some clones in this sample may be carry-over from other donors' samples. The sample comprised memory CD4+ T cells from PBMCs. Subset: CD45RA-negative fraction. The chain joins TRBV7-3 to TRBJ2-3; 9 bases are shared with TRBD1. CDR3 nucleotides: TGTGCCAGCAGCCCACGGGACAGGGGCACAGATACGCAGTATTTT. Translation gives CASSPRDRGTDTQYF.